The entry that follows covers one TCR beta chain sequence. The antigen is not known. The PCR ran on 60 Vbeta and 13 Jbeta primers. Clones were read by immunoSEQ multiplex PCR, and TCRdb kept only the in-frame ones, dropping some. The sample shows under 200,000 clones, around 88% of them seen only once. This sample is part of a study of cytomegalovirus exposure and HLA in healthy donors. Trimming cost V 2 bases and J 3 bases; bases outside gene matches: 0. CDR1 and CDR2 from the germline V gene are KGHSH and LQKENI. The CDR3 sequence is 15 residues long. Study results and caveats: Researchers counted 164 TCR beta chains as cytomegalovirus-associated. A later analysis linked a missense DCLRE1C variant to TCR beta V- and J-gene trimming. The records held CMV serostatus as the only immune exposure information. Reports credit the classifier with highly specific, highly sensitive diagnosis of cytomegalovirus status.

The sequenced material came from PBMCs. This sequence joins TRBV18 and TRBJ2-2; 10 positions match TRBD1. The TCR was taken from a middle-aged man in good health and CMV-seropositive. As DNA, the CDR3 is TGTGCCAGCTCACCAGGACAGGGGGACACCGGGGAGCTGTTTTTT. Amino acid sequence: CASSPGQGDTGELFF.